This T cell receptor (beta chain) was recovered during a study of cytomegalovirus exposure and HLA in healthy donors. Study-level information: Earlier, some 180 million T cells were analyzed, and some 120 million unique TCR beta sequences were found among them. Whole-study findings and limits: Data from an earlier analysis indicated that most TCR beta V segments were productive either about 87% or about 30% of the time. Owing to their indistinguishability, certain V segments, notably TRBV6-2 and TRBV6-3, were excluded.

The length of the CDR3 is 16 residues. Germline V gives CDR1 LNHNV, CDR2 YYDKDF (reference sequence). With 3 bases clipped from V and 4 bases from J, the junction kept 10 bases outside the gene matches. Primers for the PCR totalled 60 Vbeta and 13 Jbeta. The repertoire was sequenced with immunoSEQ multiplex PCR; TCRdb's copy has only in-frame clones and lacks some. The sample yields about 45,000 clones, around two thirds seen once. This clone showed up just a few times. Antigen: not known. Specimen: PBMCs. This clonotype originated in a woman under 40 in good health and CMV-seronegative. The V and J genes are TRBV15 and TRBJ2-3, with 7 bases fitting TRBD1. The CDR3: CATSSEQGNGADTQYF. CDR3 bases: TGTGCCACCAGCAGTGAACAGGGGAATGGGGCAGATACGCAGTATTTT.